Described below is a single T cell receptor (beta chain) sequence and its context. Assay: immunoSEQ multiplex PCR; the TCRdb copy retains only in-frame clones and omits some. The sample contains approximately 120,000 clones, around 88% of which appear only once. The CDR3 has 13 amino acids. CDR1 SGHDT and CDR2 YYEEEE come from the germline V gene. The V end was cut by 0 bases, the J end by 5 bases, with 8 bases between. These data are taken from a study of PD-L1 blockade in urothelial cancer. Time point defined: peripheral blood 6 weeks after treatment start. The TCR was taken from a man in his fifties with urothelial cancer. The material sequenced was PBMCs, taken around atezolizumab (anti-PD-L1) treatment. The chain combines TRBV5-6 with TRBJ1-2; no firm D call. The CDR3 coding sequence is TGTGCCAGCAGCTTGGCGTCGGGATATGGCTACACCTTC. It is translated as CASSLASGYGYTF. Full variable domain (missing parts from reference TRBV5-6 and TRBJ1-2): DAGVTQSPTHLIKTRGQQVTLRCSPKSGHDTVSWYQQALGQGPQFIFQYYEEEERQRGNFPDRFSGHQFPNYSSELNVNALLLGDSALYLCASSLASGYGYTFGSGTRLTVV.